This T cell receptor beta chain is from a study of CD8+ T cells in alopecia areata (dated by TCRdb to 2016 to 2019). For the wider study: Treated patients were enrolled in an open-label pilot trial of oral tofacitinib at 5 to 10 mg twice daily for moderate-to-severe alopecia areata. On the human side, TCRbeta sequencing was run on scalp tissue and on sorted CD4+ and CD8+ peripheral blood T cells from healthy controls and from alopecia areata patients with either patchy or totalis/universalis disease. Tofacitinib-treated patients had biopsies at baseline and at 4 and 24 weeks of treatment, with a later scalp biopsy in several patients. Clonality in the scalp was compared among normal scalp (n=4), patchy alopecia areata scalp (n=8), and alopecia totalis/universalis scalp (n=8). High-throughput TCRbeta sequencing was used to examine T cell clonal expansion in alopecia areata in both the C3H/HeJ mouse model and human patients. TCRbeta CDR3 regions were amplified by immunoSEQ multiplex PCR using 35 Vbeta forward and 13 Jbeta reverse primers. Patients received tofacitinib for 6 to 18 months and were then followed off drug for 6 months to check for delayed response and recurrence. RNA was obtained with the PAXgene miRNA kit for fixed scalp, the miRNeasy kit for PBMCs, and the RNeasy kit for mouse skin.

Via the germline V gene, CDR1 is SGHRS and CDR2 YFSETQ. Taken from cysteine to phenylalanine, the CDR3 has 14 residues. The sequence is cut down to CDR3 DNA, 42 bases in frame from base 1. The junction carries 15 bases between V and J, which are trimmed by 7 bases and 4 bases respectively. Library preparation used the immunoSEQ multiplex PCR assay. For TCR sequencing, RNA was extracted from every sample and reverse transcribed into cDNA to serve as template. SuperScript III was used to make first-strand cDNA, primed with a 2:1 mix of oligo-dT and random hexamers. A synthetic immune receptor repertoire was used to assess amplification bias, and residual bias was removed computationally. As for the original processing: Raw reads were preprocessed to remove errors, and CDR3 was defined by IMGT conventions from the conserved cysteine to phenylalanine. Clonality was computed by normalizing Shannon entropy by log2 of the number of productive unique TCRs and subtracting the result from 1. Whether scalp clones were CD4 or CD8 was inferred by matching scalp TCRbeta sequences against CD4 and CD8 repertoires sorted from blood. TCRdb mirrors the immuneACCESS table, restricted to in-frame sequences. Some clones are absent from its copies; in checked studies, under half trace to an unresolved V gene, and the reason for the others is unknown. The V and J calls and clone size were taken over from that table, and D and trimming were inferred from the DNA. The sample has just under 7,500 clones on record, around 60% of them singletons. The biggest ten clones account for about 15% of the sample.

As for this clone: The clone's antigen remains unknown. The input lacks base qualities; no much larger clone sits a single base away.

This sample's time point label indicates: baseline before oral tofacitinib. Lesional scalp punch biopsies and peripheral blood were obtained from alopecia areata patients. Human scalp biopsies were immediately fixed in PAXgene tissue containers. On the study overall, not on this receptor specifically: Resident alphabeta T cells in normal human skin are also sequenced, complicating scalp TCR repertoire analysis, unlike mouse skin dominated by gammadelta T cells. TCR sequences shared between patients were less clear than in mice, possibly partly because of HLA diversity in the patient population. Compared with normal scalp, lesional scalp had higher clonality and more expanded CD8+ clones, particularly in alopecia totalis/universalis, a pattern that suggests antigenic drive.

The input for sequencing was skin, taken at week 0. The chain uses TRBV5-1 and TRBJ2-1, with a weak D call of TRBD2 (6 bases match). This TCR came from a human donor with alopecia areata. The CDR3 protein is CASLTGTLYNEQFF. The sequenced DNA: TGCGCCAGCCTGACCGGGACTCTATACAATGAGCAGTTCTTC.